These 5 T cell receptor beta chains were sequenced from one sample in a study of blood T cell repertoires in COVID-19. Using immunoSEQ multiplex PCR, the repertoire was profiled, and TCRdb retains in-frame clones only, with some absent. The sample holds some 66,000 clones, 65% to 90% seen once. Sequenced input: peripheral blood. Source of these receptors: a man between 60 and 75 years old with acute or convalescent COVID-19.

This chain uses TRBV6-4 with TRBJ2-7; D gene unclear. Trimming removed 2 bases at V and 0 bases at J, with 11 bases between. There are 15 residues in the CDR3. Germline assignment: CDR1 MRHNA and CDR2 SNTAGT. For the CDR3, the DNA is TGTGCCAGCAGTGACGTCAGGCAGGACTCCTACGAGCAGTACGTC. Protein product: CASSDVRQDSYEQYV.

This clone was found once. V gene TRBV7-2 combines with J gene TRBJ2-7, with 8 bases identical to TRBD2. This CDR3 is built from 13 residues. Germline V gene data show CDR1 as SGHTA and CDR2 as FQGNSA. The ends lost 4 bases at V and 5 bases at J; junction bases unmatched: 4. In DNA, the CDR3 is TGTGCCAGCAGCTCCAGCGGGGGTAACGAGCAGTACTTC. It yields the protein CASSSSGGNEQYF.

This clone appeared once. The rearrangement joins TRBV30 to TRBJ2-3; 9 bases line up with TRBD2. Trimming cost V 4 bases and J 1 base; bases outside gene matches: 6. CDR1 GTSNPN and CDR2 SVGIG come from the germline V gene (reference sequence). The CDR3 consists of 15 residues. As DNA, the CDR3 is TGTGCCTGGACCCCGGGACTAGCCGGCACAGATACGCAGTATTTT. This translates into CAWTPGLAGTDTQYF.

This chain connects TRBV2 to TRBJ1-1; TRBD1 might be the D (6 bases). This CDR3 is 14 amino acids long. V gave up 7 bases and J gave up 2 bases, with 14 bases separating them. Germline loops: CDR1 SNHLY, CDR2 FYNNEI. The DNA for the CDR3 is TGTGCCAGCACTTTGACAGGCCTTAACACTGAAGCTTTCTTT. Translated: CASTLTGLNTEAFF.

This clone was seen once. The genes are TRBV15 and TRBJ2-5; 8 nucleotides line up with TRBD2. The V gene end was trimmed by 1 base and the J gene end by 5 bases; junction bases not matched to a gene: 6. The CDR3 runs to 15 residues. The germline gives CDR1 LNHNV, CDR2 YYDKDF (reference sequence). DNA for the CDR3: TGTGCCACCAGCAGAGGGAGCGGGGGTTGGGAGACCCAGTACTTC. Protein: CATSRGSGGWETQYF.